These 32 T cell receptor beta chains were sequenced from one sample in a study of regulatory T cells in long-lasting Graves disease (dated by TCRdb to about 2021). Library generation was performed with multiplex PCR. Sequenced on an Illumina HiSeq 4000. CDR3 regions were amplified by Arm-PCR with iRepertoire HTBI primers to construct TCR beta libraries. The public sequencing data were trimmed at Q25 with fastp and processed into clonotypes with MiXCR by TCRdb, which kept only in-frame beta chains. A single entry per CDR3 protein holds the most common genes and DNA from its merged rows. The sample table records some 400,000 distinct CDR3 sequences; more than 12% of these occur just once. The ten top clones hold roughly a sixth of the sample. The time point label of this sample denotes: newly diagnosed GD, antithyroid drugs for less than 3 months. For both TCR sequencing and RNA sequencing, RNA was extracted from PBMCs in TRIzol.

These data also featured in a second study, about T cells in Graves' hyperthyroidism and ophthalmopathy.

The specimen comprised peripheral blood mononuclear cells (PBMCs), sampled at new diagnosis, from a patient treated with antithyroid drugs. The receptors derive from a woman between 25 and 40 years old with Graves disease. Donor details come from another sample of the same person, matched by shared clones.

This chain uses TRBV7-6 with TRBJ1-1; 7 nucleotides line up with TRBD1. The J segment lost 0 bases and the V segment lost 1 base, leaving 8 bases of the junction unmatched. Germline assignment: CDR1 SGHVS and CDR2 FNYEAQ. This CDR3 spans 17 amino acids. As DNA, the CDR3 is TGTGCCAGCAGCTTAGACCGGCAGGGGGGCCTGAACACTGAAGCTTTCTTT. It is translated as CASSLDRQGGLNTEAFF.

The rearrangement uses TRBV27 and TRBJ1-6; no clear D gene. This CDR3 comprises 15 residues. Germline CDR1 is MNHEY and CDR2 is SMNVEV (reference sequence). Trimming shortened V by 4 bases and J by 4 bases, and 11 bases separated the two germline ends. CDR3 in amino acids: CASSSPTGYNSPLHF. The CDR3 nucleotides are TGTGCCAGCAGTTCCCCGACGGGATATAATTCACCCCTCCACTTT.

This clonotype was recorded a few times. The chain uses TRBV12-3 or TRBV12-4 and TRBJ2-1; TRBD2 agrees at 7 bases. CDR3 size: 12 residues. Trimming took 6 bases from V and 9 from J; bases not matched to a gene: 5. The CDR3 sequence is CASSRGDGEQFF. CDR3 bases: TGTGCCAGCAGCCGGGGGGATGGTGAGCAGTTCTTC.

Remarks on this clonotype: This may come from a read error, since a much larger clone is one base off. The gene calls are TRBV6-1 and TRBJ2-7; maybe TRBD1 (5 bases). The CDR3 is made up of 17 amino acids. V was pared by 3 bases and J by 2 bases, with 20 bases between. CDR1 and CDR2 from the germline V gene are MNHNS and SASEGT. The CDR3 is CASSDRRARDGAYEQYF. CDR3 DNA: TGTGCCAGCAGTGACCGTCGGGCCAGGGATGGAGCCTACGAGCAGTACTTC.

The chain joins TRBV10-3 to TRBJ1-1; D remains ambiguous. The CDR3 is 15 residues long. Trimming took off 0 bases at V and 1 base at J, with 9 bases between the two ends. The germline V gene has CDR1 ENHRY and CDR2 SYGVKD. The CDR3, as DNA: TGTGCCATCAGTGAGTCGCTCATAGGGAACACTGAAGCTTTCTTT. This translates into CAISESLIGNTEAFF.

The J gene is TRBJ2-1, the V gene TRBV19, with D possibly being TRBD1 (5 bases). The CDR3 has 15 residues. Germline values: CDR1 LNHDA, CDR2 SQIVND (reference sequence). Trimming shortened V by 4 bases and J by 3 bases, and 13 bases separated the two germline ends. The CDR3 protein is CASSKAGHVYNEQFF. The CDR3 bases are TGTGCCAGTAGTAAGGCCGGACACGTCTACAATGAGCAGTTCTTC.

This clonotype was seen only a few times. The V gene is TRBV11-2, the J gene TRBJ1-2; the match to TRBD1 covers 8 bases. This CDR3 contains 16 residues. Germline CDR1 and CDR2: SGHAT and FQNNGV. Trimming cost V 0 bases and J 8 bases; bases outside gene matches: 11. CDR3 protein: CASSLEGAPRGLGYTF. CDR3 DNA sequence: TGTGCCAGCAGCTTAGAAGGGGCCCCCAGGGGGCTCGGCTACACCTTC.

The chain links TRBV6-1 to TRBJ2-7, with TRBD1 matching over 7 bases. Germline loops: CDR1 MNHNS, CDR2 SASEGT. CDR3 length equals 15 residues. V was pared by 5 bases and J by 3 bases, with 10 bases of the junction left unmatched. DNA for the CDR3: TGTGCCAGCAGTCCTACGGTTGACAGGGTCTACGAGCAGTACTTC. Amino acids: CASSPTVDRVYEQYF.

This clonotype was picked up many times. This chain joins TRBV12-3 or TRBV12-4 and TRBJ1-5; 8 bases align to TRBD1. V gave up 2 bases and J gave up 8 bases; unmatched junction bases: 8. This CDR3 has 15 amino acids. CDR3 DNA sequence: TGTGCCAGCAGTTTACAGGGGGCCAAAAGTAAGCCCCAGCATTTT. Amino acids: CASSLQGAKSKPQHF.

This clonotype was seen a handful of times. The CDR3 DNA reads as TGTGCCATCAGTGCCCAGGGGGCAGGGACCGGGGAGCTGTTTTTT. This codes for CAISAQGAGTGELFF. This sequence joins TRBV10-3 and TRBJ2-2; 8 nucleotides agree with TRBD1. CDR1 and CDR2 from the germline V gene are ENHRY and SYGVKD. The CDR3 consists of 15 residues. Losses at the gene ends were 4 bases for V and 5 bases for J; bases not matched to a gene: 6.

This clonotype was observed at least ten times. V is TRBV12-3 or TRBV12-4 and J is TRBJ2-7; a weak D match, TRBD2 (7 bases). The CDR3 covers 15 residues. The V and J ends lost 4 bases and 5 bases respectively, with 18 bases between them. As DNA, the CDR3 is TGTGCCAGCAGTTCCCCGGTAGGAGGGGGGGACGAGCAGTACTTC. Translation: CASSSPVGGGDEQYF.

There are many counts of this clonotype. The rearrangement joins TRBV28 to TRBJ2-7; 14 nucleotides match TRBD2. Germline V CDR1 and CDR2: MDHEN, SYDVKM. The CDR3 is 16 amino acids. The V gene end was trimmed by 5 bases and the J gene end by 6 bases; junction bases not matched to a gene: 9. The CDR3 here is CASSPPGLAGVREQYF. The CDR3 DNA reads TGTGCCAGCAGTCCTCCGGGACTAGCGGGAGTCCGCGAGCAGTACTTC. Based on the CDR3 plus reference TRBV28 and TRBJ2-7, the full variable domain is DVKVTQSSRYLVKRTGEKVFLECVQDMDHENMFWYRQDPGLGLRLIYFSYDVKMKEKGDIPEGYSVSREKKERFSLILESASTNQTSMYLCASSPPGLAGVREQYFGPGTRLTVT.

This clonotype was seen ten or more times. V is TRBV20-1 and J is TRBJ2-5; no clear D. Trimming shortened V by 5 bases and J by 3 bases, and 4 bases separated the two germline ends. CDR3 length equals 10 residues. Germline values: CDR1 DFQATT, CDR2 SNEGSKA (reference sequence). This CDR3 is CSAAEETQYF. The CDR3 nucleotides are TGCAGTGCTGCCGAAGAGACCCAGTACTTC.

This clonotype was picked up many times. The V and J genes are TRBV3-1 and TRBJ2-7, with a weak D call TRBD1 (6 bases). Trimming took 0 bases from V and 0 from J, leaving 12 bases between them. Germline V lookup: CDR1 LGHDT, CDR2 YNNKEL (reference sequence). The CDR3 loop spans 16 amino acids. The CDR3, as DNA: TGTGCCAGCAGCCAAGATTGGCAGGGGTTCTCCTACGAGCAGTACTTC. This translates into CASSQDWQGFSYEQYF.

A remark on this clonotype: This clone may be a read error of a much larger clone one base away. The rearrangement joins TRBV6-2 or TRBV6-3 to TRBJ1-2; 7 nucleotides match TRBD1. The J segment lost 4 bases and the V segment lost 1 base, leaving 3 bases of the junction unmatched. Germline V gene lookup returns CDR1 MNHEY and CDR2 SVGEGT. The CDR3 is 14 amino acids. The CDR3 here is CASSYYRGLYGYTF. CDR3 sequence (DNA): TGTGCCAGCAGTTACTACAGGGGTCTCTATGGCTACACCTTC.

There are many counts of this clonotype. V is TRBV3-1 and J is TRBJ2-1; 12 bases line up with TRBD2. Germline CDR1 reads LGHDT; CDR2 reads YNNKEL (reference sequence). The CDR3 consists of 15 residues. V lost 1 base to trimming and J lost 15 bases; unmatched junction nucleotides: 10. CDR3 in amino acids: CASSQGPTSGSLRFF. The CDR3 DNA follows: TGTGCCAGCAGCCAAGGTCCGACTAGCGGGAGCCTCCGGTTCTTC.

This clonotype was recorded many times. This chain uses TRBV30 with TRBJ2-1; TRBD2 matches 9 bases. V lost 3 bases, J lost 8 bases, and 11 bases stayed unmatched. The CDR3 runs to 15 residues. CDR1 is GTSNPN and CDR2 is SVGIG in the germline V gene (reference sequence). DNA of the CDR3: TGTGCCTGGAGCCATCTCGGCGGGAGGGCCCATGAGCAGTTCTTC. Protein: CAWSHLGGRAHEQFF.

This chain links TRBV18 with TRBJ2-3; TRBD1 matches at 10 bases. The V gene end was trimmed by 4 bases and the J gene end by 4 bases; junction bases not matched to a gene: 8. The CDR3 covers 16 residues. Germline V CDR1 and CDR2: KGHSH, LQKENI. In DNA, the CDR3 is TGTGCCAGCTCACGCCGGGACAGGGGTCGGCCAGATACGCAGTATTTT. The encoded protein is CASSRRDRGRPDTQYF.

V gene TRBV2 combines with J gene TRBJ1-4; D is unresolved. The CDR3 is 14 amino acids. The V end lost 2 bases, the J end lost 7 bases, and 11 bases lay between the germline ends. The germline gives CDR1 SNHLY, CDR2 FYNNEI. CDR3 loop: CASSEPQVREKLFF. CDR3 coding DNA: TGTGCCAGCAGTGAACCCCAGGTCCGTGAAAAACTGTTTTTT.

This clonotype was seen ten or more times. The DNA of the CDR3 is TGTGCCTGGAGTTCGGGATGGCAACTAAGCTCTGGGGCCAACGTCCTGACTTTC. It is translated as CAWSSGWQLSSGANVLTF. J is TRBJ2-6 and V is TRBV30; a possible D gene is TRBD2 (5 bases). This CDR3 comprises 18 residues. The V end was cut by 2 bases, the J end by 0 bases, with 17 bases between. Germline V gives CDR1 GTSNPN, CDR2 SVGIG (reference sequence).

This clonotype appeared many times. In nucleotides, the CDR3 is TGTGCCAGCAGTTCCGTGGACAGGGGGGATAGCAATCAGCCCCAGCATTTT. Translating it yields CASSSVDRGDSNQPQHF. V is TRBV12-3 or TRBV12-4 and J is TRBJ1-5, with 10 positions matching TRBD1. The CDR3 covers 17 residues. V lost 4 bases, J lost 0 bases, and 6 bases stayed unmatched.

In this sample, this clonotype turned up a few times. This chain's CDR3 is CATGPGQGDTGELFF. Here the CDR3 DNA reads TGTGCCACCGGGCCGGGACAGGGGGACACCGGGGAGCTGTTTTTT. The chain links TRBV24-1 to TRBJ2-2; 11 bases align to TRBD1. Germline CDR1 is KGHDR and CDR2 is SFDVKD. The CDR3 covers 15 residues. Trimming took 9 bases from V and 3 from J; bases not matched to a gene: 5.

This clonotype was detected a few times. This sequence joins TRBV29-1 and TRBJ2-1; TRBD2 matches at 11 bases. The germline V gene encodes CDR1 SQVTM and CDR2 ANQGSEA. V trimming: 6 bases; J trimming: 6 bases; junction bases outside the gene matches: 10. There are 15 residues in the CDR3. CDR3 protein: CSVPGTSGPFNEQFF. The CDR3 DNA reads as TGCAGCGTACCTGGGACTAGCGGTCCTTTCAATGAGCAGTTCTTC.

This clonotype was counted a few times. The rearrangement links TRBV5-4 to TRBJ2-7; TRBD2 might be the D (5 bases). Germline assignment: CDR1 SGHNT and CDR2 YYREEE (reference sequence). V lost 4 bases and J lost 3, with 11 bases in between. The CDR3 extends over 13 amino acids. The CDR3 spells CASSKEVSYEQYF. The CDR3 nucleotides are TGTGCCAGCAGCAAGGAGGTCAGCTACGAGCAGTACTTC.

This clonotype occurred once. The rearrangement links TRBV19 to TRBJ1-4, with D possibly being TRBD1 (5 bases). The CDR3 length is 17 residues. In germline, CDR1 is LNHDA, CDR2 SQIVND (reference sequence). Trimming took off 11 bases at V and 0 bases at J, with 22 bases between the two ends. CDR3 in DNA: TGTGCCTCGAACGGGGGAGATAATGTCGCAACTAATGAAAAACTGTTTTTT. Residues: CASNGGDNVATNEKLFF.

This clonotype was recorded many times. The CDR3 spells CASNSLLPGLATRGTDTQYF. In DNA form, the CDR3 reads TGTGCCAGCAATTCCCTCCTCCCGGGACTAGCGACCAGGGGCACAGATACGCAGTATTTT. This chain uses TRBV27 with TRBJ2-3; TRBD2 aligns across 10 bases. The CDR3 loop spans 20 amino acids. Germline V gene lookup returns CDR1 MNHEY and CDR2 SMNVEV (reference sequence). J lost 1 base, V lost 7 bases, and 20 bases had no gene match.

Ten or more counts support this clonotype. The chain links TRBV27 to TRBJ1-2, with D possibly being TRBD1 (6 bases). Germline CDR1 is MNHEY and CDR2 is SMNVEV (reference sequence). V was clipped by 6 bases and J by 6 bases, with 26 bases between them. CDR3 length: 17 amino acids. CDR3 amino acids: CASRDYAGGALNHGYTF. CDR3 coding DNA: TGTGCCAGCAGAGATTATGCTGGGGGGGCACTAAATCATGGCTACACCTTC.

The chain couples TRBV12-3 or TRBV12-4 to TRBJ1-3, with a possible D match to TRBD1 (5 bases). CDR3 length equals 10 residues. Between the trimmed V and J ends, which lost 8 bases and 8 bases, there was a span of 7 bases. The CDR3 loop is CASGGDTIYF. DNA for the CDR3: TGTGCCAGCGGGGGGGACACCATATATTTT.

The rearrangement uses TRBV12-3 or TRBV12-4 and TRBJ1-1; 10 bases agree with TRBD1. The V and J ends lost 10 bases and 9 bases, in that order; junction bases with no gene match: 8. This CDR3 spans 12 amino acids. The CDR3 nucleotides are TGTGCCATAGGGACAGGGGAGGCTCAAGCTTTCTTT. Translated, it gives CAIGTGEAQAFF.

In its sample, this clonotype was seen a few times. The V and J genes are TRBV5-1 and TRBJ1-2; D uncertain. This CDR3 has 12 amino acids. Germline V gene sequence: CDR1 SGHRS, CDR2 YFSETQ. The V and J ends lost 1 base and 6 bases respectively, with 7 bases between them. CDR3 coding DNA: TGCGCCAGCAGCTTGAATCGTGATGGCTACACCTTC. Its protein product is CASSLNRDGYTF.

The chain recombines TRBV7-2 with TRBJ1-2; no definite D call. The V end lost 1 base, the J end lost 8 bases, and 20 bases lay between the germline ends. This CDR3 has 16 amino acids. Germline V gene lookup returns CDR1 SGHTA and CDR2 FQGNSA. The CDR3 sequence is CASSLDFPASGRGYTF. In DNA form, the CDR3 reads TGTGCCAGCAGCTTAGATTTCCCCGCCTCGGGAAGGGGCTACACCTTC.

This clonotype has at least ten counts. This chain uses TRBV20-1 with TRBJ2-1, with TRBD2 as a possible D gene (5 bases). CDR3 length equals 13 residues. V was trimmed by 6 bases and J by 4 bases, leaving 13 bases between them. CDR1 is DFQATT, CDR2 SNEGSKA, per germline (reference sequence). The CDR3 is CSAYEGLYNEQFF. In DNA, the CDR3 is TGCAGTGCGTACGAGGGTTTATACAATGAGCAGTTCTTC.